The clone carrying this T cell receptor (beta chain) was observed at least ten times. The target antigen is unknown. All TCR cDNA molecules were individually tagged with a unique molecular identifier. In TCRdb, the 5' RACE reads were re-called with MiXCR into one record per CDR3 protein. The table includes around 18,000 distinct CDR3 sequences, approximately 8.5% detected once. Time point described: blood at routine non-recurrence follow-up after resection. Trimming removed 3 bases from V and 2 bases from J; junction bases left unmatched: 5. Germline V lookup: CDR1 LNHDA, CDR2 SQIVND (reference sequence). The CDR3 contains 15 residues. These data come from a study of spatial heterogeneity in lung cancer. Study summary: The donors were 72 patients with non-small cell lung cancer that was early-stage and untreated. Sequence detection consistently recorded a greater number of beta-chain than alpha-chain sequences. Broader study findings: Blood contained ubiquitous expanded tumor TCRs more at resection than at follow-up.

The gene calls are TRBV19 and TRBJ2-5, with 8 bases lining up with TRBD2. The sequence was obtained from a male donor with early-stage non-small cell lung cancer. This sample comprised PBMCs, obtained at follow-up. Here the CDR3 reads CASSMEGTSQETQYF. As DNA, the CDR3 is TGTGCCAGTAGTATGGAGGGGACTAGTCAAGAGACCCAGTACTTC.